These 32 T cell receptor beta chains originate from one sample sequenced in a study of blood T cell repertoires in COVID-19. Libraries were prepared by immunoSEQ multiplex PCR; TCRdb keeps only in-frame clonotypes and omits some of them. This table has some 140,000 clones, 78% appearing once. Material for sequencing was peripheral blood. The source is a man older than 75 with acute or convalescent COVID-19.

This clone was detected ten times or more. This chain connects TRBV3-1 (or the pseudogene TRBV3-2) to TRBJ2-2; the D is unclear. Germline lookup yields CDR1 LGHDT and CDR2 YNNKEL (reference sequence). V shed 0 bases and J shed 1 base, with 3 bases lying between them. There are 14 residues in the CDR3. This CDR3 reads CASSQDQNTGELFF. The CDR3 DNA reads TGTGCCAGCAGCCAAGACCAGAACACCGGGGAGCTGTTTTTT.

The chain uses TRBV18 and TRBJ1-1; 10 bases align to TRBD1. CDR1 and CDR2 from the germline V gene are KGHSH and LQKENI. After removal of 8 bases from V and 0 bases from J, the junction contained 6 bases not matched to a gene. The CDR3 is 15 residues long. DNA of the CDR3: TGTGCCAGCACCCAGGACAGGGGGTTGAACACTGAAGCTTTCTTT. It codes for CASTQDRGLNTEAFF.

This chain uses TRBV2 with TRBJ2-3, with 8 nucleotides matching TRBD1. V dropped 5 bases and J dropped 4; count of bases not matched to a gene: 5. Germline CDR1 and CDR2: SNHLY and FYNNEI. The CDR3 is 14 residues long. CDR3 coding DNA: TGTGCCAGCAGTTCTTGGACAGGGCCAGATACGCAGTATTTT. Protein product: CASSSWTGPDTQYF.

Written as DNA, the CDR3 is TGTGCCAGCAGCTTGACAGGGGAGGATAGTGAGCAGTTCTTC. Protein product: CASSLTGEDSEQFF. The chain recombines TRBV5-6 with TRBJ2-1; D is perhaps TRBD1 (7 bases). V lost 1 base and J lost 9, with 14 bases in between. This CDR3 is built from 14 residues. Germline values: CDR1 SGHDT, CDR2 YYEEEE.

The chain couples TRBV12-3 or TRBV12-4 to TRBJ1-1, with TRBD1 identical over 8 bases. This CDR3 is built from 13 residues. The junction had 5 bases not matched to a gene; V was cut back by 7 bases and J by 4 bases. The CDR3 sequence is CASTRTGGTEAFF. The CDR3 nucleotides read TGTGCCAGCACCAGAACAGGGGGCACTGAAGCTTTCTTT.

The chain employs TRBV5-1 and TRBJ1-3; 12 positions agree with TRBD1. CDR1 SGHRS and CDR2 YFSETQ come from the germline V gene. After removal of 4 bases from V and 3 bases from J, the junction contained 8 bases not matched to a gene. The CDR3 runs to 17 residues. The CDR3 nucleotides are TGCGCCAGCAGCCCGACCGGGACAGGGGGCCGTGGAAACACCATATATTTT. This sequence encodes CASSPTGTGGRGNTIYF.

CDR3 region: CASSSPQGTDTQYF. The CDR3 nucleotides are TGCGCCAGCAGCTCGCCCCAGGGCACAGATACGCAGTATTTT. The V call is TRBV5-1, the J call TRBJ2-3; D gene unclear. The CDR3 runs to 14 residues. Germline values: CDR1 SGHRS, CDR2 YFSETQ. The ends were cut back, 3 bases at V and 1 base at J, with 9 bases in the middle.

The chain uses TRBV24-1 and TRBJ2-1; D remains unclear. Germline-derived CDR1 and CDR2 are KGHDR and SFDVKD. This CDR3 comprises 12 residues. V was pared by 4 bases and J by 4 bases, with 4 bases between. The CDR3 DNA follows: TGTGCCACCAGTGACCCATACAATGAGCAGTTCTTC. Amino acids: CATSDPYNEQFF.

CDR3 DNA sequence: TGTGCCAGCAGGCCATCGGGGGGGCCTGGAAACACCATATATTTT. As protein: CASRPSGGPGNTIYF. This chain links TRBV9 with TRBJ1-3, with D perhaps TRBD1 (6 bases). Germline values: CDR1 SGDLS, CDR2 YYNGEE. The CDR3 has 15 residues. The V and J ends lost 5 bases and 2 bases respectively, with 14 bases between them.

The rearrangement uses TRBV6-5 and TRBJ2-5; 9 bases are a match to TRBD2. The ends lost 8 bases at V and 4 bases at J; junction bases unmatched: 8. The CDR3 has 14 amino acids. Germline V CDR1 and CDR2: MNHEY, SVGAGI. The CDR3 DNA reads TGTGCCAGCCATTTAGCGGGGGCCCCAGAGACCCAGTACTTC. Amino acid sequence: CASHLAGAPETQYF.

This chain connects TRBV13 to TRBJ2-1; possibly TRBD2 for D (5 bases). Germline lookup yields CDR1 PRHDT and CDR2 FYEKMQ (reference sequence). V shed 5 bases and J shed 2 bases, with 7 bases lying between them. The CDR3 consists of 13 residues. Here the CDR3 DNA reads TGTGCCAGCAGCCCGACTACCTACAATGAGCAGTTCTTC. Translation: CASSPTTYNEQFF.

J is TRBJ1-2 and V is TRBV11-2, with D possibly being TRBD1 (6 bases). CDR1 and CDR2 (germline): SGHAT, FQNNGV. Trimming left V 4 bases short and J 2 bases short, with 14 bases between. This CDR3 has 15 amino acids. CDR3 sequence reads: CASSYGQKMNYGYTF. CDR3 nucleotides: TGTGCCAGCAGCTATGGACAGAAGATGAACTATGGCTACACCTTC.

The V call is TRBV5-4, the J call TRBJ1-1, with D hard to call. The CDR3 spans 15 residues. Germline V CDR1 and CDR2: SGHNT, YYREEE (reference sequence). Between the trimmed V and J ends, which lost 6 bases and 5 bases, there was a span of 20 bases. The CDR3 DNA follows: TGTGCCAGCATCCGGAAGGTTCTAGAGGGTACTGAAGCTTTCTTT. Amino acids: CASIRKVLEGTEAFF.

This clone showed up just once. J is TRBJ2-2 and V is TRBV6-1; 12 nucleotides match TRBD2. V gave up 4 bases and J gave up 4 bases; unmatched junction bases: 4. CDR1 is MNHNS, CDR2 SASEGT, per germline. The length of the CDR3 is 16 residues. The CDR3 nucleotides are TGTGCCAGCAGTGGACTAGCGGGAGTCTTCACCGGGGAGCTGTTTTTT. Its translation: CASSGLAGVFTGELFF.

In regard to this clone: At one end the junction does not follow the germline gene, possibly because of a read error. This chain joins TRBV5-6 and TRBJ1-2; 8 nucleotides match TRBD1. The CDR3 extends over 15 amino acids. Germline-derived CDR1 and CDR2 are SGHDT and YYEEEE. CDR3 DNA: TGTGCCAGCAGTTTGGGGACAGGAGTTAACTATGGCTACACCTTC. This translates into CASSLGTGVNYGYTF.

The V gene is TRBV12-5, the J gene TRBJ1-1, with 7 bases fitting TRBD1. V dropped 2 bases and J dropped 5; count of bases not matched to a gene: 5. CDR1 LGHNT and CDR2 FRNRAP come from the germline V gene. The CDR3 extends over 14 amino acids. The CDR3 reads CASGLTGAGTEAFF. The CDR3 DNA sequence: TGTGCTAGTGGTTTGACAGGGGCAGGGACTGAAGCTTTCTTT.

The chain links TRBV5-4 to TRBJ1-3; D may be TRBD1 (5 bases). The V and J ends lost 3 bases and 3 bases respectively, with 19 bases between them. Germline V gives CDR1 SGHNT, CDR2 YYREEE (reference sequence). The length of the CDR3 is 17 residues. In DNA form, the CDR3 reads TGTGCCAGCAGCTCAGGGCCACGGGCAGTCAATGGAAACACCATATATTTT. This encodes CASSSGPRAVNGNTIYF.

V usage is TRBV29-1 and J usage is TRBJ1-6; tentatively, D is TRBD1 (5 bases). V was clipped by 0 bases and J by 7 bases, with 7 bases between them. Germline V gene lookup returns CDR1 SQVTM and CDR2 ANQGSEA. This CDR3 region has 13 residues. The CDR3 reads CSVEETANSPLHF. For the CDR3, the DNA is TGCAGCGTTGAAGAGACAGCAAATTCACCCCTCCACTTT.

This chain connects TRBV2 to TRBJ2-5, with a tentative D call TRBD2 (6 bases). Trimming removed 4 bases from V and 4 bases from J, with 13 bases in between. Germline CDR1 reads SNHLY; CDR2 reads FYNNEI. CDR3 length: 14 residues. This chain's CDR3 is CASSVEGTVETQYF. The CDR3, as DNA: TGTGCCAGCAGTGTTGAGGGGACTGTAGAGACCCAGTACTTC.

Points on this clone: The same CDR3 is also encoded by other DNA sequences in this sample. The V and J genes are TRBV9 and TRBJ1-1; D ambiguous. Per germline, CDR1 SGDLS and CDR2 YYNGEE. The CDR3 has 13 residues. V lost 0 bases and J lost 2, with 5 bases in between. The CDR3 is CASSVAVNTEAFF. The CDR3 nucleotides read TGTGCCAGCAGCGTAGCTGTTAACACTGAAGCTTTCTTT.

CDR3 sequence (DNA): TGCGCCAGCAGCCTACAGGGCGAATACGAGCAGTACGTC. It codes for CASSLQGEYEQYV. The rearrangement links TRBV5-1 to TRBJ2-7, with D possibly matching TRBD1 (6 bases). Trimming cost V 4 bases and J 4 bases, with 12 bases left between them. CDR1 and CDR2 (germline): SGHRS, YFSETQ. This CDR3 has 13 residues.

V usage is TRBV6-5 and J usage is TRBJ2-7, with 8 bases fitting TRBD1. The CDR3 is made up of 14 amino acids. V shed 2 bases, J shed 3 bases, and the junction held 3 bases outside the gene matches. The V gene's germline CDR1 is MNHEY and CDR2 SVGAGI. The CDR3 DNA reads as TGTGCCAGCAGTTACGGACAGGGAGTCTACGAGCAGTACTTC. Translation gives CASSYGQGVYEQYF.

The gene calls are TRBV5-8 and TRBJ1-5, with 7 bases matching TRBD1. The germline gives CDR1 SGHTS, CDR2 YDEGEE. CDR3 length: 16 residues. The V and J ends lost 0 bases and 3 bases, in that order; junction bases with no gene match: 6. The CDR3 loop reads CASSLDRGGPNQPQHF. The CDR3 coding sequence is TGTGCCAGCAGCTTGGACAGGGGAGGCCCCAATCAGCCCCAGCATTTT.

The gene calls are TRBV10-3 and TRBJ2-3; 7 nucleotides agree with TRBD1. The junction had 9 bases not matched to a gene; V was cut back by 5 bases and J by 4 bases. Per the germline V gene, CDR1 is ENHRY and CDR2 is SYGVKD. The CDR3 is made up of 15 amino acids. CDR3 DNA sequence: TGTGCCATCAGTCTCGGGACAGACTCCCCAGATACGCAGTATTTT. Its translation is CAISLGTDSPDTQYF.

The chain employs TRBV12-5 and TRBJ2-5; 16 nucleotides agree with TRBD2. The germline gives CDR1 LGHNT, CDR2 FRNRAP. Trimming took 6 bases from V and 4 from J; bases not matched to a gene: 8. The CDR3 covers 17 residues. The CDR3 sequence: CASGPRGTSGGVETQYF. The CDR3 DNA reads TGTGCTAGTGGCCCCCGAGGGACTAGCGGGGGGGTAGAGACCCAGTACTTC.

The chain carries TRBV5-5 and TRBJ1-1; D possibly corresponds to TRBD1 (5 bases). V lost 0 bases to trimming and J lost 4 bases, with 16 bases between them. From germline, CDR1 is SGHKS and CDR2 YYEKEE (reference sequence). The CDR3 extends over 16 amino acids. The CDR3: CASSLVLGRASTEAFF. CDR3 coding DNA: TGTGCCAGCAGCTTGGTTCTTGGCAGGGCGAGCACTGAAGCTTTCTTT.

This clone was seen ten or more times. The CDR3 reads CAWSVPGNSPLHF. The CDR3 nucleotides read TGTGCCTGGAGTGTACCCGGGAATTCACCCCTCCACTTT. The genes are TRBV30 and TRBJ1-6; unclear D gene. CDR3 length equals 13 residues. Germline assignment: CDR1 GTSNPN and CDR2 SVGIG (reference sequence). V was cut by 0 bases and J by 7 bases, with 7 bases left in between.

The rearrangement joins TRBV14 to TRBJ2-5; 11 bases are a match to TRBD2. CDR1 is SGHDN and CDR2 is FVKESK in the germline V gene. Losses at the gene ends were 2 bases for V and 1 base for J; bases not matched to a gene: 3. The CDR3 has 16 amino acids. In nucleotides, the CDR3 is TGTGCCAGCAGCCAACTAGCGGGGGGCGGCCAAGAGACCCAGTACTTC. Translation: CASSQLAGGGQETQYF. The full variable domain, with the rest looked up from reference TRBV14 and TRBJ2-5, is EAGVTQFPSHSVIEKGQTVTLRCDPISGHDNLYWYRRVMGKEIKFLLHFVKESKQDESGMPNNRFLAERTGGTYSTLKVQPAELEDSGVYFCASSQLAGGGQETQYFGPGTRLLVL.

The chain couples TRBV4-2 to TRBJ2-7, with 7 bases that match TRBD1. Germline V gene sequence: CDR1 LGHNA, CDR2 YNFKEQ. The CDR3 has 14 amino acids. V was clipped by 1 base and J by 2 bases; unmatched bases: 2. CDR3 sequence: CASSQVGTAYEQYF. The CDR3 nucleotides are TGTGCCAGCAGCCAAGTTGGGACAGCCTACGAGCAGTACTTC.

The chain has TRBV7-2 and TRBJ1-6, with D possibly TRBD1 on 6 matching bases. V gave up 5 bases and J gave up 7 bases, with 12 bases separating them. CDR1 and CDR2 from the germline V gene are SGHTA and FQGNSA. The CDR3 covers 14 residues. The CDR3 coding sequence is TGTGCCAGCAGCCCTGGACAGATGAATTCACCCCTCCACTTT. Residues: CASSPGQMNSPLHF.

This clone was counted many times. This rearrangement joins TRBV5-5 to TRBJ1-6; D unclear. This CDR3 has 16 residues. Germline CDR1 and CDR2: SGHKS and YYEKEE (reference sequence). V was trimmed by 0 bases and J by 5 bases, leaving 12 bases between them. DNA of the CDR3: TGTGCCAGCAGCTTGGTTAATCGGGTCAATAATTCACCCCTCCACTTT. Its protein product is CASSLVNRVNNSPLHF. Full variable domain (outside the CDR3, taken from reference TRBV5-5 and TRBJ1-6): DAGVTQSPTHLIKTRGQQVTLRCSPISGHKSVSWYQQVLGQGPQFIFQYYEKEERGRGNFPDRFSARQFPNYSSELNVNALLLGDSALYLCASSLVNRVNNSPLHFGNGTRLTVT.

The chain's CDR3 is CASSPLRVAYEQYV. CDR3 DNA sequence: TGTGCCAGCAGCCCGCTCCGCGTAGCCTACGAGCAGTACGTC. The chain joins TRBV7-8 to TRBJ2-7, with unresolved D. This CDR3 region has 14 residues. Trimming removed 5 bases from V and 2 bases from J, with 13 bases in between. The V gene's germline CDR1 is SGHVS and CDR2 FQNEAQ.